The sample holds a few counts of the clone carrying this T cell receptor beta chain. This record comes from a study of blood T cells in healthy people across ages. CDR1 and CDR2 (germline): SGHAT, FQNNGV. V was shortened by 5 bases and J by 7 bases, with 21 bases between the two germline ends. The CDR3 is 16 residues long. Combining a sample-barcoded 5' primer with a J-beta primer mix, a second PCR ran for roughly 7 to 11 cycles. Every sample produced at least 3 million CDR3-containing paired-end reads. Each CDR3 protein is one row after TCRdb ran MiXCR on the 5' RACE reads. Found here are 2 million or so distinct CDR3 sequences, around 50% of them singletons; the top ten hold over 2%.

The J gene is TRBJ2-1, the V gene TRBV11-2; D may be TRBD2 (6 bases). Source material: blood. The clonotype was recovered from a woman between 40 and 55 years old in good health. CDR3 sequence (DNA): TGTGCCAGCAGCCAGCAAATAACCCCGGGGGTTAATGAGCAGTTCTTC. This codes for CASSQQITPGVNEQFF.